This T cell receptor beta chain was sequenced in a study of T-cell reconstitution after alpha-beta-depleted transplantation in children. Molecular barcoding with unique molecular identifiers was used for the TCRbeta library. MiXCR, run by TCRdb on the PCR reads, gives a single entry per CDR3 protein. This table has about 830,000 distinct CDR3 sequences, approximately 15% appearing once. CDR3 length: 16 amino acids. Sequences were derived from PBMCs, mostly from graft donor cells, sampled 360 days after TCRalphabeta/CD19-depleted stem cell transplant. This sequence joins TRBV21-1 and TRBJ2-7. TRBV21-1 is designated a pseudogene. This clonotype originated in a male patient younger than 18 who had a stem cell transplant for acute lymphoblastic leukemia, so the T cells may come from the graft donor. This chain's CDR3 is CASSKYGLGSSYEQYF. The DNA of the CDR3 is TGTGCCAGCAGCAAGTACGGCTTGGGGAGCTCCTACGAGCAGTACTTC.